The 27 T cell receptor beta chains listed next were all sequenced from one sample in a study of T cells in tumors after PD-1 blockade. Data came from immunoSEQ multiplex PCR; TCRdb stores just in-frame clones and leaves some out. The table has around 50,000 clones, 79% seen once. Specimen: PBMCs, collected before anti-PD-1 treatment. All receptors come from a human donor with basal cell carcinoma.

This clone has a single count. The J gene is TRBJ1-1, the V gene TRBV7-3; D remains ambiguous. This CDR3 has 14 amino acids. V was shortened by 5 bases and J by 1 base, with 11 bases between the two germline ends. Per the germline V gene, CDR1 is SGHTA and CDR2 is FQGTGA. CDR3 coding DNA: TGTGCCAGCAGCGGAGCCCGGGAGAACACTGAAGCTTTCTTT. Its protein product is CASSGARENTEAFF.

This sequence joins TRBV19 and TRBJ2-2; no clear D gene. V lost 8 bases and J 5 bases, leaving 15 bases between the germline ends. The CDR3 totals 14 residues. Per germline, CDR1 LNHDA and CDR2 SQIVND (reference sequence). CDR3 amino acids: CASCGGAGTGELFF. Here the CDR3 DNA reads TGTGCCAGTTGTGGTGGTGCAGGAACCGGGGAGCTGTTTTTT.

The chain employs TRBV5-4 and TRBJ1-1; D call uncertain. Per germline, CDR1 SGHNT and CDR2 YYREEE (reference sequence). The CDR3 has 15 amino acids. Deletions cut 0 bases from V and 6 bases from J, with 15 bases between. The CDR3 DNA reads TGTGCCAGCAGCTTGGGTGGGTTTGGAAACCCTGAAGCTTTCTTT. Its translation: CASSLGGFGNPEAFF.

This clone was counted a few times. V gene TRBV27 combines with J gene TRBJ2-7; weak D call: TRBD1 (6 bases). V was clipped by 1 base and J by 4 bases, with 23 bases between them. The CDR3 is 18 amino acids. The germline V gene has CDR1 MNHEY and CDR2 SMNVEV (reference sequence). CDR3 region: CASSLYLGSGVSGYEQYF. CDR3 nucleotides: TGTGCCAGCAGTTTATACCTCGGATCAGGGGTATCTGGTTACGAGCAGTACTTC.

The rearrangement joins TRBV6-5 to TRBJ1-2; maybe TRBD1 (5 bases). The CDR3 extends over 13 amino acids. Trimming removed 0 bases at V and 8 bases at J, with 10 bases between. Germline CDR1 reads MNHEY; CDR2 reads SVGAGI. The CDR3, as DNA: TGTGCCAGCAGTTACTCGGCAGGGCGCGGCTACACCTTC. Protein: CASSYSAGRGYTF.

This sequence joins TRBV28 and TRBJ2-7, with 8 bases fitting TRBD1. V lost 1 base and J lost 4; bases outside the gene matches: 3. Germline V lookup: CDR1 MDHEN, CDR2 SYDVKM. CDR3 size: 14 residues. This chain's CDR3 is CASSLSRGRYEQYF. CDR3 nucleotide sequence: TGTGCCAGCAGTTTATCCAGGGGGCGATACGAGCAGTACTTC. The complete variable domain, with remaining parts taken from reference TRBV28 and TRBJ2-7, reads DVKVTQSSRYLVKRTGEKVFLECVQDMDHENMFWYRQDPGLGLRLIYFSYDVKMKEKGDIPEGYSVSREKKERFSLILESASTNQTSMYLCASSLSRGRYEQYFGPGTRLTVT.

The sample holds one count of this clone. This sequence joins TRBV6-5 and TRBJ2-7; no clear D. This CDR3 spans 15 amino acids. Between the trimmed V and J ends, which lost 7 bases and 1 base, there was a span of 17 bases. CDR1 is MNHEY and CDR2 is SVGAGI in the germline V gene. As DNA, the CDR3 is TGTGCCAGCAAATTTACTCCTATTGGGTCCTACGAGCAGTACTTC. It is translated as CASKFTPIGSYEQYF.

V gene TRBV6-5 combines with J gene TRBJ2-7; 7 positions match TRBD1. This CDR3 region has 15 residues. Germline lookup yields CDR1 MNHEY and CDR2 SVGAGI. V lost 0 bases to trimming and J lost 2 bases; unmatched junction nucleotides: 4. The CDR3 sequence: CASSYSDRTPYEQYF. In DNA form, the CDR3 reads TGTGCCAGCAGTTACTCGGACAGGACCCCCTACGAGCAGTACTTC.

The chain links TRBV20-1 to TRBJ1-6; D is undetermined. Germline V gives CDR1 DFQATT, CDR2 SNEGSKA (reference sequence). The CDR3 is 14 amino acids. V was cut by 3 bases and J by 6 bases, with 12 bases left in between. The CDR3 nucleotides read TGCAGTGCTAGTCCTATAAACCCTAATTCACCCCTCCACTTT. Translation gives CSASPINPNSPLHF.

This rearrangement joins TRBV3-1 (or the pseudogene TRBV3-2) to TRBJ2-5; D not certain. Germline CDR1 and CDR2: LGHDT and YNNKEL (reference sequence). The V and J ends lost 1 base and 5 bases respectively, with 5 bases between them. This CDR3 comprises 12 residues. In DNA, the CDR3 is TGTGCCAGCAGCCAAGTTTCCGAGACCCAGTACTTC. Amino acid sequence: CASSQVSETQYF.

This clone was observed once. The genes are TRBV10-3 and TRBJ2-3; 10 bases are shared with TRBD2. The CDR3 consists of 16 residues. CDR1 and CDR2 (germline): ENHRY, SYGVKD. Unmatched junction bases numbered 9, after V lost 6 bases and J lost 3 bases. CDR3 sequence: CAIRRTSGEQTDTQYF. DNA for the CDR3: TGTGCCATCAGAAGGACTAGCGGCGAGCAAACAGATACGCAGTATTTT.

The J gene is TRBJ1-4, the V gene TRBV9; 8 bases are shared with TRBD1. The CDR3 totals 17 residues. The ends lost 0 bases at V and 2 bases at J; junction bases unmatched: 6. CDR1 SGDLS and CDR2 YYNGEE come from the germline V gene. For the CDR3, the DNA is TGTGCCAGCAGCGTAGGTCAGGGGGCGGGCACTAATGAAAAACTGTTTTTT. Amino acid sequence: CASSVGQGAGTNEKLFF.

J is TRBJ1-6 and V is TRBV5-1; D remains unclear. This CDR3 contains 13 residues. The V end was cut by 0 bases, the J end by 5 bases, with 3 bases between. CDR1 is SGHRS, CDR2 YFSETQ, per germline. The CDR3 loop reads CASSLADNSPLHF. The CDR3 bases are TGCGCCAGCAGCTTGGCAGATAATTCACCCCTCCACTTT.

This rearrangement joins TRBV28 to TRBJ2-5; TRBD1 is a possible D gene (7 bases). Germline V gene lookup returns CDR1 MDHEN and CDR2 SYDVKM. This CDR3 spans 14 amino acids. Trimming stripped 5 bases from V and 2 bases from J, with 12 bases between. Here the CDR3 DNA reads TGTGCCAGCAGTGCGGGACAGTTACAAGAGACCCAGTACTTC. Translation gives CASSAGQLQETQYF.

The rearrangement uses TRBV30 and TRBJ2-1; TRBD1 agrees at 7 bases. V shed 5 bases, J shed 5 bases, and the junction held 9 bases outside the gene matches. The CDR3 totals 14 residues. CDR1 is GTSNPN and CDR2 is SVGIG in the germline V gene (reference sequence). The chain's CDR3 is CAWRRNRGDNEQFF. The DNA for the CDR3 is TGTGCCTGGCGACGGAACAGGGGCGACAATGAGCAGTTCTTC.

The chain links TRBV24-1 to TRBJ2-6; the match to TRBD1 covers 7 bases. Looked up from germline, CDR1 is KGHDR and CDR2 is SFDVKD. The CDR3 sequence is 18 residues long. Trimming took 4 bases from V and 3 from J; bases not matched to a gene: 11. As DNA, the CDR3 is TGTGCCACCAGTGACCAAAGGGAAGGGGGCCATGGGGCCAACGTCCTGACTTTC. This gives the protein CATSDQREGGHGANVLTF.

The rearrangement joins TRBV7-3 to TRBJ1-1; 9 bases are a match to TRBD1. The germline CDR1 and CDR2 sequences are SGHTA and FQGTGA. Trimming removed 2 bases from V and 3 bases from J; junction bases left unmatched: 7. This CDR3 has 16 residues. CDR3 in DNA: TGTGCCAGCAGCTTACGCCCCGGGACAGGGTACACTGAAGCTTTCTTT. This encodes CASSLRPGTGYTEAFF.

V gene TRBV7-6 combines with J gene TRBJ2-3; the D gene is possibly TRBD2 (5 bases). The CDR3 covers 15 residues. Trimming took off 4 bases at V and 0 bases at J, with 11 bases between the two ends. Germline V gene sequence: CDR1 SGHVS, CDR2 FNYEAQ. CDR3 coding DNA: TGTGCCAGCAGCTCAGAGGGCCTGAGCACAGATACGCAGTATTTT. Translating gives CASSSEGLSTDTQYF.

This clone came up once. The V gene is TRBV20-1, the J gene TRBJ1-6; D is uncertain. V lost 3 bases and J 14 bases, leaving 11 bases between the germline ends. The length of the CDR3 is 11 residues. Germline lookup yields CDR1 DFQATT and CDR2 SNEGSKA (reference sequence). This CDR3 is CSASEGRSLHF. In DNA, the CDR3 is TGCAGTGCTAGCGAGGGTAGGTCCCTCCACTTT.

The chain recombines TRBV3-1 (or the pseudogene TRBV3-2) with TRBJ1-1, with D possibly being TRBD1 (6 bases). This CDR3 has 13 residues. The germline CDR1 and CDR2 sequences are LGHDT and YNNKEL (reference sequence). V was clipped by 6 bases and J by 1 base, with 9 bases between them. In DNA form, the CDR3 reads TGTGCCAGCAGTTCACAGGGGAACACTGAAGCTTTCTTT. It is translated as CASSSQGNTEAFF.

J is TRBJ2-2 and V is TRBV27; TRBD1 might be the D (5 bases). This CDR3 spans 14 amino acids. V was pared by 11 bases and J by 2 bases, with 15 bases between. Germline assignment: CDR1 MNHEY and CDR2 SMNVEV (reference sequence). The CDR3, as DNA: TGTGCCTCCTCGGTAGGGGAAAACACCGGGGAGCTGTTTTTT. This sequence encodes CASSVGENTGELFF.

The rearrangement uses TRBV29-1 and TRBJ2-1; 7 bases map to TRBD1. CDR3 size: 14 residues. Per the germline V gene, CDR1 is SQVTM and CDR2 is ANQGSEA. V lost 2 bases and J lost 6; bases outside the gene matches: 7. The CDR3 sequence is CSVERAGGTNEQFF. The CDR3 DNA follows: TGCAGCGTTGAACGGGCAGGGGGAACCAATGAGCAGTTCTTC.

The CDR3 DNA reads TGTGCCAGCAGCCGACGGACGTCAGCTAACTATGGCTACACCTTC. It encodes CASSRRTSANYGYTF. V and J are TRBV5-4 and TRBJ1-2; D not resolved. There are 15 residues in the CDR3. The ends were cut back, 4 bases at V and 0 bases at J, with 13 bases in the middle. CDR1 is SGHNT, CDR2 YYREEE, per germline (reference sequence).

This clone was seen a single time. The chain has TRBV7-6 and TRBJ1-1; the D is unclear. The CDR3 is made up of 14 amino acids. CDR1 SGHVS and CDR2 FNYEAQ come from the germline V gene. V shed 4 bases and J shed 4 bases, with 13 bases lying between them. The CDR3 DNA reads as TGTGCCAGCAGCTCCCAGACCTCGGGCACTGAAGCTTTCTTT. Protein product: CASSSQTSGTEAFF.

The rearrangement uses TRBV19 and TRBJ2-3, with 11 bases aligning to TRBD2. V shed 4 bases and J 3 bases; nucleotides not matched to a gene: 6. This CDR3 has 16 amino acids. Looked up from germline, CDR1 is LNHDA and CDR2 is SQIVND (reference sequence). CDR3 residues: CASSRLAGGLTDTQYF. In DNA, the CDR3 is TGTGCCAGTAGTAGGTTAGCGGGAGGGTTAACAGATACGCAGTATTTT.

J is TRBJ2-1 and V is TRBV6-5; possibly TRBD2 for D (7 bases). V lost 5 bases to trimming and J lost 4 bases, with 12 bases between them. The CDR3 spans 14 residues. Germline assignment: CDR1 MNHEY and CDR2 SVGAGI. The DNA of the CDR3 is TGTGCCAGCAGTACAGGGACTAAATACAATGAGCAGTTCTTC. Protein sequence: CASSTGTKYNEQFF.

The rearrangement uses TRBV7-2 and TRBJ2-2, with no clear D. There are 15 residues in the CDR3. With 5 bases removed from V and 3 bases from J, the gap between germline ends came to 13 bases. Germline CDR1 reads SGHTA; CDR2 reads FQGNSA. CDR3 nucleotides: TGTGCCAGCAGCCTCTTCGGGCCTTACACCGGGGAGCTGTTTTTT. Translated, it gives CASSLFGPYTGELFF.